Listed below are T cell receptor beta chains from one sample, sequenced in a study of a mutant IDH1 vaccine in newly diagnosed glioma. Only in-frame clones appear in the TCRdb table, and some are missing; sequencing was by immunoSEQ multiplex PCR. The data contain roughly 86,000 clones, around 80% of them singletons. The source was PBMCs, collected from a glioma patient treated with radiotherapy, temozolomide or both. These receptors were taken from a man aged 40-55 years with glioma. Each CDR3 is given with its conserved first and last residue. The D gene is left open where the match is weak. Where a row states a size, it is once, few, many or the class of an expanded clone; other rows omit it.

TRBV14	.	TRBJ2-3	.	TGTGCCAGCAGCCAAGAACTTGGCGGGGCTAGCACAGATACGCAGTATTTT	CASSQELGGASTDTQYF
TRBV6-1	.	TRBJ1-3	.	TGTGCCAGCAGCGATTCGTTCGGTCCTGGAAACACCATATATTTT	CASSDSFGPGNTIYF
TRBV4-3	TRBD2	TRBJ2-1	.	TGCGCCAGCAGCCAAGACGCGGGAGTAAATGGAAATGAGCAGTTCTTC	CASSQDAGVNGNEQFF
TRBV23-1	.	TRBJ1-2	.	TGCGCCAGCAGTCAAGAAGGCAGGGGAGGCTACACCTTC	CASSQEGRGGYTF
TRBV4-3	.	TRBJ1-3	few	TGCGCCAGCAGCCTCCATCTGGGTACTGGAAACACCATATATTTT	CASSLHLGTGNTIYF
TRBV6-1	TRBD2	TRBJ2-1	.	TGTGCCAGCAGTGAAATAAGCGGGGGGGCACGGTCCAATGAGCAGTTCTTC	CASSEISGGARSNEQFF
TRBV18	.	TRBJ1-5	.	TGTGCCAGCTCACCACCAGGCCTTGGGGATCAGCCCCAGCATTTT	CASSPPGLGDQPQHF
TRBV7-2	TRBD2	TRBJ2-7	.	TGTGCCAGCAGCTGGACTAGCGGGAGGGCCGCCGAGCAGTACTTC	CASSWTSGRAAEQYF
TRBV19	.	TRBJ1-6	.	TGTGCCAGTAGTATAGGGGACTCACCCCTCCACTTT	CASSIGDSPLHF
TRBV4-3	.	TRBJ2-5	.	TGCGCCAGCAGCCAAGAGGTTGCATACCAAGAGACCCAGTACTTC	CASSQEVAYQETQYF
TRBV5-8	TRBD2	TRBJ2-5	.	TGTGCCAGCAGCTTGATGACTAGCGGGGGGACCCAGTACTTC	CASSLMTSGGTQYF
TRBV6-6	.	TRBJ2-7	.	TGTGCCAGCAGTTACCCTCGGAGGGGGGAGCAGTACTTC	CASSYPRRGEQYF
TRBV30	TRBD2	TRBJ2-1	.	TGTGCCTGGAGTGTACTCTCCGGTGGACTAGCGGCCTACAATGAGCAGTTCTTC	CAWSVLSGGLAAYNEQFF
TRBV5-1	.	TRBJ2-1	.	TGCGCCAGCAGCTTAGAGCTAGCTGTAGAGAGTGAGCAGTTCTTC	CASSLELAVESEQFF
TRBV4-2	TRBD1	TRBJ1-2	few	TGTGCCAGCAGCCAAGATCCGGACAGGGTAGACCTCTATGGCTACACCTTC	CASSQDPDRVDLYGYTF